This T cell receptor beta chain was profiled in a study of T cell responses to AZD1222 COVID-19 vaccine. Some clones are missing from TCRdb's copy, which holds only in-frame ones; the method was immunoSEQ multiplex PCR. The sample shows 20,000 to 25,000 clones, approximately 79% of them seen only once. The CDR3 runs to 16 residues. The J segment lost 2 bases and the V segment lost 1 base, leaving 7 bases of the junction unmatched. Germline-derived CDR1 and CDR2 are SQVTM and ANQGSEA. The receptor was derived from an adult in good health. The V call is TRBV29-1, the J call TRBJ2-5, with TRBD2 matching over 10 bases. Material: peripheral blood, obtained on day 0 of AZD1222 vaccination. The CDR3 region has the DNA TGCAGCGTTGAAGGGCTAGCGGGAGTTTGGCAAGAGACCCAGTACTTC. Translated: CSVEGLAGVWQETQYF.